The 11 T cell receptor beta chains in this list originate from one sample, sequenced in a study of T cells in Graves' hyperthyroidism and ophthalmopathy (dated by TCRdb to about 2019). To prepare the library, multiplex PCR was applied. TCRdb names Illumina HiSeq 2000 as the instrument used. The TCR beta CDR3 regions were amplified from the RNA transcripts. For the first round of RT-PCR on the TCR CDR3, the HTBI primer set was used together with the Qiagen OneStep RT-PCR kit. The public sequencing data were trimmed at Q25 with fastp and processed into clonotypes with MiXCR by TCRdb, which kept only in-frame beta chains. Under each unique CDR3 protein, matching rows form one entry showing the most common genes and DNA. The sample yields 300,000 or so distinct CDR3 sequences; roughly 17% were counted once. 33% of the sample lies in the top ten. The material sequenced was blood. The receptor source for this set is a man younger than 40 with Graves' hyperthyroidism.

In this sample, this clonotype turned up many times. The V gene is TRBV20-1, the J gene TRBJ2-7; 10 bases are a match to TRBD1. The germline V gene encodes CDR1 DFQATT and CDR2 SNEGSKA (reference sequence). Trimming cost V 6 bases and J 7 bases; bases outside gene matches: 12. This CDR3 is 14 amino acids long. Written as DNA, the CDR3 is TGCAGTGCAGATCCCGGGACAGGGGCTGGAGAGCAGTACTTC. Translating it yields CSADPGTGAGEQYF.

The genes are TRBV7-9 and TRBJ1-1, with 8 bases matching TRBD1. The CDR3 consists of 18 residues. Trimming removed 6 bases from V and 5 bases from J; junction bases left unmatched: 20. Germline loops: CDR1 SEHNR, CDR2 FQNEAQ (reference sequence). CDR3 coding DNA: TGTGCCAGCAGTCAGCGGGGCCAGGGGGCATCAGGGGGGACTGAAGCTTTCTTT. Protein product: CASSQRGQGASGGTEAFF.

This clonotype was seen ten or more times. CDR3 sequence: CASRPGGSEQFF. The CDR3 DNA reads as TGTGCCAGCAGACCAGGGGGTAGTGAGCAGTTCTTC. V gene TRBV12-3 or TRBV12-4 combines with J gene TRBJ2-1, with TRBD1 identical over 7 bases. The CDR3 consists of 12 residues. Trimming at V came to 6 bases and at J to 9 bases, leaving 5 bases not matched to a gene.

In its sample, this clonotype was seen many times. This sequence joins TRBV27 and TRBJ2-7, with TRBD1 identical over 9 bases. V dropped 6 bases and J dropped 2; count of bases not matched to a gene: 8. Germline V gene lookup returns CDR1 MNHEY and CDR2 SMNVEV (reference sequence). The CDR3 consists of 15 residues. The CDR3, as DNA: TGTGCCAGCAGCCCGGGACAGGGTCTAGCCTACGAGCAGTACTTC. This encodes CASSPGQGLAYEQYF.

This clonotype was detected many times. The chain couples TRBV20-1 to TRBJ1-4; unclear D gene. This CDR3 is 14 amino acids long. With 3 bases removed from V and 0 bases from J, the gap between germline ends came to 8 bases. Germline-derived CDR1 and CDR2 are DFQATT and SNEGSKA (reference sequence). CDR3: CSASNSATNEKLFF. DNA of the CDR3: TGCAGTGCTAGTAACAGCGCAACTAATGAAAAACTGTTTTTT.

This clonotype came up many times. The J gene is TRBJ2-5, the V gene TRBV28; 10 nucleotides agree with TRBD1. Germline lookup yields CDR1 MDHEN and CDR2 SYDVKM. The length of the CDR3 is 17 residues. Germline trimming cut 6 bases from V and 6 bases from J; bases unmatched to any gene: 16. This chain's CDR3 is CASSSPVPGQGWQTQYF. The CDR3 DNA follows: TGTGCCAGCAGCTCCCCAGTCCCGGGACAGGGGTGGCAGACCCAGTACTTC.

V gene TRBV5-1 combines with J gene TRBJ1-2; weak D call: TRBD1 (5 bases). Germline V lookup: CDR1 SGHRS, CDR2 YFSETQ. With 0 bases removed from V and 8 bases from J, the gap between germline ends came to 14 bases. The CDR3 consists of 14 residues. CDR3 in DNA: TGCGCCAGCAGCTTGGGCCTGACAGTATGGGGCTACACCTTC. This encodes CASSLGLTVWGYTF. Supplemented by reference TRBV5-1 and TRBJ1-2, the full variable domain reads KAGVTQTPRYLIKTRGQQVTLSCSPISGHRSVSWYQQTPGQGLQFLFEYFSETQRNKGNFPGRFSGRQFSNSRSEMNVSTLELGDSALYLCASSLGLTVWGYTFGSGTRLTVV.

This clonotype was picked up many times. The chain employs TRBV11-2 and TRBJ2-2; no firm D call. V gave up 5 bases and J gave up 5 bases, with 12 bases separating them. In germline, CDR1 is SGHAT, CDR2 FQNNGV. The CDR3 totals 14 residues. CDR3 DNA sequence: TGTGCCAGCAGCCCGCCCCCTGGGACCGGGGAGCTGTTTTTT. This translates into CASSPPPGTGELFF.

This clonotype was counted at least ten times. The CDR3 bases are TGTGCCACCAGTGATTCTCAGGGTCGGGAGACCCAGTACTTC. Amino acids: CATSDSQGRETQYF. V gene TRBV24-1 combines with J gene TRBJ2-5; weak D call: TRBD1 (5 bases). The CDR3 has 14 amino acids. Germline lookup yields CDR1 KGHDR and CDR2 SFDVKD. V gave up 2 bases and J gave up 5 bases, with 11 bases separating them.

This clonotype was seen a handful of times. The chain uses TRBV9 and TRBJ2-1; TRBD2 aligns across 8 bases. Germline V gives CDR1 SGDLS, CDR2 YYNGEE. CDR3 size: 15 residues. With V trimmed by 5 bases and J by 10 bases, 14 bases remained unmatched. CDR3 loop: CASSEAPGGPGEQFF. The DNA of the CDR3 is TGTGCCAGCAGTGAGGCGCCGGGAGGGCCAGGAGAGCAGTTCTTC.

This clonotype was picked up many times. V and J are TRBV28 and TRBJ2-5; 7 bases map to TRBD1. The CDR3 totals 13 residues. The junction had 4 bases not matched to a gene; V was cut back by 6 bases and J by 3 bases. Germline assignment: CDR1 MDHEN and CDR2 SYDVKM. Written as DNA, the CDR3 is TGTGCCAGCAGCCCCGGACAGGAAGAGACCCAGTACTTC. Translation: CASSPGQEETQYF.